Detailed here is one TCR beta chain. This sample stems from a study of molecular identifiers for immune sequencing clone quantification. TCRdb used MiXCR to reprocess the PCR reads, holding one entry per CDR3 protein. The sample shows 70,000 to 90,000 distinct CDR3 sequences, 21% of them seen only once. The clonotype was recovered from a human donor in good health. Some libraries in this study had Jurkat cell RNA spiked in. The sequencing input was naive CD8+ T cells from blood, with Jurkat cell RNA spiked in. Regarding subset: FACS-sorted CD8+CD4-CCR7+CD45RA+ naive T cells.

CDR3 DNA sequence: TGCAGTGCCGCGGGCAGGGGGGGCCAAGAGACCCAGTACTTC. Amino acids: CSAAGRGGQETQYF. The V and J genes are TRBV20-1 and TRBJ2-5, with D perhaps being TRBD1 or TRBD2 (7 bases each). V lost 6 bases to trimming and J lost 1 base, with 15 bases between them. This CDR3 comprises 14 residues. The germline gives CDR1 DFQATT, CDR2 SNEGSKA (reference sequence).